The rows below give T cell receptor beta chains drawn from one sample of a study of T cell changes during pregnancy in multiple sclerosis. Clones were read by immunoSEQ multiplex PCR, and TCRdb kept only the in-frame ones, dropping some. The sample records 85,000 to 130,000 clones, roughly nine tenths being singletons. Material: peripheral blood, obtained before pregnancy. Receptors originate from a female donor with multiple sclerosis, enrolled in a pregnancy study. Each CDR3 is given with its conserved first and last residue. A D gene is named only where the DNA matches it firmly. Clone size appears in some rows only: once, few, many, or a class for an expanded clone.

D gene: NA; J gene: TRBJ1-1; V gene: TRBV20-1; clone size: NA; CDR3 DNA: TGCAGTGCTTACAGGACAACTGAAGCTTTCTTT; CDR3 protein: CSAYRTTEAFF
D gene: NA; J gene: TRBJ2-7; V gene: TRBV6-5; clone size: NA; CDR3 DNA: TGTGCCAGCAGCCTCGGGAGACCGAGCTCCTACGAGCAGTACTTC; CDR3 protein: CASSLGRPSSYEQYF
D gene: NA; J gene: TRBJ1-6; V gene: TRBV28; clone size: NA; CDR3 DNA: TGTGCCAGCAATCTCCAGGGGAGAAATAATTCACCCCTCCACTTT; CDR3 protein: CASNLQGRNNSPLHF
D gene: TRBD2; J gene: TRBJ2-5; V gene: TRBV6-5; clone size: once; CDR3 DNA: TGTGCCAGCAGTTACTCGGGGGGGACCGGTCAGGGGACCCAGTACTTC; CDR3 protein: CASSYSGGTGQGTQYF
D gene: NA; J gene: TRBJ2-3; V gene: TRBV7-8; clone size: NA; CDR3 DNA: TGTGCCAGCAGCTCCCGAACGGGGGGCGACACAGATACGCAGTATTTT; CDR3 protein: CASSSRTGGDTDTQYF
D gene: NA; J gene: TRBJ2-2; V gene: TRBV19; clone size: NA; CDR3 DNA: TGTGCCAGTAGTACTGGGAGGTTCCCCACCGGGGAGCTGTTTTTT; CDR3 protein: CASSTGRFPTGELFF
D gene: NA; J gene: TRBJ1-3; V gene: TRBV7-9; clone size: few; CDR3 DNA: TGTGCCAGCAGAGATCGTCCAGGGGCTGGAAACACCATATATTTT; CDR3 protein: CASRDRPGAGNTIYF
D gene: TRBD1; J gene: TRBJ1-1; V gene: TRBV13; clone size: NA; CDR3 DNA: TGTGCCAGCAGCCCCCACCAGGGGGCAGCGAACACTGAAGCTTTCTTT; CDR3 protein: CASSPHQGAANTEAFF
D gene: TRBD2; J gene: TRBJ2-7; V gene: TRBV7-8; clone size: NA; CDR3 DNA: TGTGCCAGCAGCTCCGCCTGGACTAGCGGGAGGCTACCCTACGAGCAGTACTTC; CDR3 protein: CASSSAWTSGRLPYEQYF
D gene: TRBD2; J gene: TRBJ2-7; V gene: TRBV7-8; clone size: NA; CDR3 DNA: TGTGCCAGCAGCTTGGTACCGGGACTAGCAGACTTC; CDR3 protein: CASSLVPGLADF
D gene: TRBD1; J gene: TRBJ2-5; V gene: TRBV10-3; clone size: NA; CDR3 DNA: TGTGCCATCAGTTCAACCGGGACAGCCCAAGAGACCCAGTACTTC; CDR3 protein: CAISSTGTAQETQYF
D gene: NA; J gene: TRBJ1-2; V gene: TRBV5-1; clone size: NA; CDR3 DNA: TGCGCCAGCAGCGAGGGCTATGGCTACACCTTC; CDR3 protein: CASSEGYGYTF
D gene: NA; J gene: TRBJ1-1; V gene: TRBV2; clone size: NA; CDR3 DNA: TGTGCCAGCACCTCCCGTAGTTTGAACACTGAAGCTTTCTTT; CDR3 protein: CASTSRSLNTEAFF
D gene: TRBD1; J gene: TRBJ1-4; V gene: TRBV7-9; clone size: NA; CDR3 DNA: TGTGCCAGCAGTCCGGGACAGGGTCGCGGAAAACTGTTTTTT; CDR3 protein: CASSPGQGRGKLFF
D gene: TRBD2; J gene: TRBJ2-1; V gene: TRBV9; clone size: NA; CDR3 DNA: TGTGCCAGCAGCGTAGGAGCGGGAGGGTACAATGAGCAGTTCTTC; CDR3 protein: CASSVGAGGYNEQFF
D gene: TRBD2; J gene: TRBJ2-7; V gene: TRBV7-8; clone size: NA; CDR3 DNA: TGTGCCAGCAGCTTAGACGCGGGAGGCAGTCTCTACGAGCAGTACTTC; CDR3 protein: CASSLDAGGSLYEQYF
D gene: NA; J gene: TRBJ1-4; V gene: TRBV14; clone size: NA; CDR3 DNA: TGTGCCAGCAGACCATCATATCTTCAGAGACCCCCTCCGGGGAAACTGTTTTTT; CDR3 protein: CASRPSYLQRPPPGKLFF
D gene: TRBD1; J gene: TRBJ1-5; V gene: TRBV27; clone size: few; CDR3 DNA: TGTGCCAGCAGCGTGACAGGGGTGGGTCAGCCCCAGCATTTT; CDR3 protein: CASSVTGVGQPQHF
D gene: TRBD2; J gene: TRBJ2-2; V gene: TRBV9; clone size: NA; CDR3 DNA: TGTGCCAGCAGCGTGGCGGGGGGGCAAGCCGGGGAGCTGTTTTTT; CDR3 protein: CASSVAGGQAGELFF
D gene: TRBD1; J gene: TRBJ1-2; V gene: TRBV6-6; clone size: NA; CDR3 DNA: TGTGCCAGCAGCCTGACAGGGGACTATGGCTACACCTTC; CDR3 protein: CASSLTGDYGYTF
D gene: TRBD1; J gene: TRBJ2-2; V gene: TRBV7-2; clone size: NA; CDR3 DNA: TGTGCCAGCAGCTTATCCGGGACAGGGGGAGGCGGGGAGCTGTTTTTT; CDR3 protein: CASSLSGTGGGGELFF
D gene: TRBD2; J gene: TRBJ2-1; V gene: TRBV7-3; clone size: NA; CDR3 DNA: TGTGCCAGCAGCCCAAAGACTAGCGGGAACAATGAGCAGTTCTTC; CDR3 protein: CASSPKTSGNNEQFF